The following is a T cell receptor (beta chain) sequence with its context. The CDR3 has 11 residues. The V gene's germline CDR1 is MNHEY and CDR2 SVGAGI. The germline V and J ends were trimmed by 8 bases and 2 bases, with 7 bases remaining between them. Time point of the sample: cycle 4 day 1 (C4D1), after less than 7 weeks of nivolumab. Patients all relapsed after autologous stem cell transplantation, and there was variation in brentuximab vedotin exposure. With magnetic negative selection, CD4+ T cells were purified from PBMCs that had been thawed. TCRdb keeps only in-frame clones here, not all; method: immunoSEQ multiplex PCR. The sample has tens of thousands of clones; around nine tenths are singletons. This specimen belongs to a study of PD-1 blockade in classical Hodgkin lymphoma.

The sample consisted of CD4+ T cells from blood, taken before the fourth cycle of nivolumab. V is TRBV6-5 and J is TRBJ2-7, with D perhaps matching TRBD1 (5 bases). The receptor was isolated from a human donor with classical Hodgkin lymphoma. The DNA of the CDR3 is TGTGCCAGCTTGGACACCTACGAGCAGTACTTC. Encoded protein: CASLDTYEQYF.